This T cell receptor beta chain stems from a study of T-cell memory formation after mild COVID-19. Study conclusions and caveats: A balance of CD4 and CD8 characterized clones contracting day 15 to 85, whereas later expanders leaned CD4+.

MiXCR was run by TCRdb on the 5' RACE reads, yielding one entry per CDR3 protein. The profile covers approximately 480,000 distinct CDR3 sequences, with 18% appearing a single time and around an eighth taken by the ten largest. This clonotype was recorded many times. No antigen is known for it. The V and J ends lost 5 bases and 2 bases respectively, with 11 bases between them. The CDR3 covers 14 residues. This receptor was taken from an adult woman who had mild COVID-19 (a few samples of this study predate the infection). Cell type and time point are not known. The specimen sequenced was PBMCs or a T cell subset sorted from them (not recorded which). The chain recombines TRBV12-3 or TRBV12-4 with TRBJ2-3, with D possibly being TRBD1 or TRBD2 (5 bases each). The CDR3 DNA is TGTGCCAGCAGTCTCGGGGACGTCACAGATACGCAGTATTTT. Translated, it gives CASSLGDVTDTQYF.